The 24 T cell receptor beta chains reported below all come from one sample, sequenced in a study of read filtering for tumor transcriptome and immune sequencing. The library was built from approximately 400 ng RNA with molecular barcoded adaptors for alpha/delta and beta/gamma chains. TCRdb processed the reads anew with MiXCR; each CDR3 protein has one entry. The sample holds fewer than 100,000 distinct CDR3 sequences, roughly an eighth seen once. Sequencing was performed on a population of CD138-negative cells sorted from bone marrow. The receptors shown here come from a donor at least 40 years old with multiple myeloma.

This clonotype has a count of ten or more. The gene calls are TRBV7-8 and TRBJ2-3; no firm D call. The V end lost 5 bases, the J end lost 0 bases, and 9 bases lay between the germline ends. The CDR3 has 14 amino acids. CDR1 is SGHVS and CDR2 is FQNEAQ in the germline V gene. This CDR3 reads CASSLMTSTDTQYF. The CDR3 nucleotides read TGTGCCAGCAGCCTAATGACAAGCACAGATACGCAGTATTTT.

The chain employs TRBV20-1 and TRBJ2-7, with 8 bases identical to TRBD1. Losses at the gene ends were 0 bases for V and 5 bases for J; bases not matched to a gene: 6. The germline CDR1 and CDR2 sequences are DFQATT and SNEGSKA (reference sequence). The CDR3 sequence is 14 residues long. CDR3 DNA: TGCAGTGCTAGAGACCGGACAGGGTGGAACGAGCAGTACTTC. Its protein product is CSARDRTGWNEQYF.

As concerns this clonotype: Since a much larger clone is just one base distant, this may be a read error. The chain uses TRBV5-1 and TRBJ2-3, with D unresolved. The CDR3 is 12 amino acids. Per the germline V gene, CDR1 is SGHRS and CDR2 is YFSETQ. V lost 0 bases, J lost 5 bases, and 4 bases lay in between. The CDR3 loop reads CASSLGEDTQYF. Here the CDR3 DNA reads TGCGCCAGCAGCTTGGGAGAAGATACGCAGTATTTT.

This clonotype was counted ten times or more. V gene TRBV14 combines with J gene TRBJ1-2; D remains ambiguous. CDR1 SGHDN and CDR2 FVKESK come from the germline V gene. The ends were cut back, 0 bases at V and 2 bases at J, with 10 bases in the middle. CDR3 size: 15 residues. CDR3 in DNA: TGTGCCAGCAGCCAAGATAATGACGCGAACTATGGCTACACCTTC. Its protein is CASSQDNDANYGYTF.

The DNA for the CDR3 is TGTGCCATCAGTACCGGGACAGGGAGAGAGACCCAGTACTTC. Translation: CAISTGTGRETQYF. The chain recombines TRBV10-3 with TRBJ2-5; 9 bases align to TRBD1. Trimming took 5 bases from V and 4 from J; bases not matched to a gene: 5. CDR1 and CDR2 (germline): ENHRY, SYGVKD. The CDR3 is made up of 14 amino acids.

This clonotype showed up many times. The gene calls are TRBV6-6 and TRBJ2-5; 15 nucleotides agree with TRBD2. V lost 6 bases, J lost 5 bases, and 4 bases stayed unmatched. Germline CDR1 and CDR2: MNHNY and SVGAGI (reference sequence). This CDR3 spans 15 amino acids. The chain's CDR3 is CASRGLAGGGETQYF. The CDR3 DNA sequence: TGTGCCAGCAGGGGACTAGCGGGAGGCGGGGAGACCCAGTACTTC.

The chain is built from TRBV7-3 and TRBJ2-2; TRBD2 aligns across 13 bases. Germline-derived CDR1 and CDR2 are SGHTA and FQGTGA. The ends lost 0 bases at V and 3 bases at J; junction bases unmatched: 4. The CDR3 consists of 18 residues. The CDR3 coding sequence is TGTGCCAGCAGCTTAACGGTTACTAGCGGGAGGGACACCGGGGAGCTGTTTTTT. It is translated as CASSLTVTSGRDTGELFF.

Ten or more counts support this clonotype. The CDR3 bases are TGCGCCAGCAGCCAAACCGGGGAGGATACGCAGTATTTT. Protein sequence: CASSQTGEDTQYF. The chain carries TRBV5-1 and TRBJ2-3; tentatively, D is TRBD2 (5 bases). Trimming stripped 4 bases from V and 6 bases from J, with 12 bases between. This CDR3 comprises 13 residues. Germline assignment: CDR1 SGHRS and CDR2 YFSETQ.

This clonotype was recorded many times. The chain uses TRBV4-1 and TRBJ2-2; no firm D call. There are 17 residues in the CDR3. V gave up 0 bases and J gave up 1 base, with 12 bases separating them. Germline V gene lookup returns CDR1 MGHRA and CDR2 YSYEKL. The CDR3 loop reads CASSQDIRTGNTGELFF. CDR3 DNA sequence: TGCGCCAGCAGCCAAGATATCCGGACCGGGAACACCGGGGAGCTGTTTTTT.

This clonotype came up many times. This sequence joins TRBV20-1 and TRBJ1-6; no reliable D call. Per the germline V gene, CDR1 is DFQATT and CDR2 is SNEGSKA (reference sequence). Trimming cost V 5 bases and J 2 bases, with 10 bases left between them. The CDR3 runs 14 residues. CDR3 DNA sequence: TGCAGTGCTGGGAGAGTGGCCTATAATTCACCCCTCCACTTT. Translation gives CSAGRVAYNSPLHF.

This clonotype was observed at least ten times. J is TRBJ2-3 and V is TRBV2; weak D call: TRBD2 (5 bases). Germline-derived CDR1 and CDR2 are SNHLY and FYNNEI. This CDR3 is built from 11 residues. V dropped 10 bases and J dropped 8 bases, with 13 bases sitting between them. CDR3: CATRGGGTQYF. DNA of the CDR3: TGTGCCACCCGGGGTGGAGGTACGCAGTATTTT.

This clonotype was picked up many times. The junction shows a germline mismatch at one end, possibly a read error. This chain connects TRBV2 to TRBJ2-3; a weak D match, TRBD1 (6 bases). The germline V gene encodes CDR1 SNHLY and CDR2 FYNNEI. CDR3 length: 14 amino acids. The CDR3 spells CASREGQPTDTQYF. CDR3 coding DNA: TGTGCCAGCAGGGAAGGACAGCCCACAGATACGCAGTATTTT.

To note about this clonotype: This sequence may be a read error, since a much larger clone differs from it by one base. J is TRBJ2-3 and V is TRBV2; no firm D call. Trimming shortened V by 11 bases and J by 2 bases, and 14 bases separated the two germline ends. CDR3 length: 13 residues. The germline V gene has CDR1 SNHLY and CDR2 FYNNEI. The CDR3 DNA is TGTGCCGGCAAGAGAGACAACACAGATACGCAGTATTTT. It encodes CAGKRDNTDTQYF.

The chain recombines TRBV11-2 with TRBJ2-1, with no clear D. With 4 bases removed from V and 3 bases from J, the gap between germline ends came to 10 bases. CDR3 length equals 14 residues. CDR1 is SGHAT and CDR2 is FQNNGV in the germline V gene. The CDR3 reads CASSSPPLYNEQFF. CDR3 in DNA: TGTGCCAGCAGCTCTCCCCCCCTCTACAATGAGCAGTTCTTC.

This clonotype was recorded at least ten times. The V and J genes are TRBV7-3 and TRBJ1-1, with a possible D match to TRBD1 (5 bases). Germline V lookup: CDR1 SGHTA, CDR2 FQGTGA. The CDR3 totals 13 residues. The germline V and J ends were trimmed by 3 bases and 2 bases, with 7 bases remaining between them. CDR3 residues: CASSFDSNTEAFF. The CDR3 bases are TGTGCCAGCAGCTTCGACAGTAACACTGAAGCTTTCTTT.

Points on this clonotype: The junction departs from germline at one end; a sequencing error may be responsible. The gene calls are TRBV5-6 and TRBJ2-2; D could derive from TRBD1 or TRBD2 (5 bases each). CDR1 is SGHDT, CDR2 YYEEEE, per germline. The CDR3 covers 16 residues. In nucleotides, the CDR3 is TGTGCCAGCAGCCCCTGGGGCAGATCGAACACCGGGAAGCTGTTTTTT. This gives the protein CASSPWGRSNTGKLFF.

About this clonotype itself: A much larger clone differs by one base, so this may be a read error. The CDR3 end shows no conserved phenylalanine or tryptophan, and so a read error is likely. The V call is TRBV7-2, the J call TRBJ2-1, with D possibly matching TRBD2 (6 bases). V gave up 1 base and J gave up 5 bases, with 12 bases separating them. Germline V CDR1 and CDR2: SGHTA, FQGNSA. The CDR3 has 15 residues. CDR3 nucleotide sequence: TGTGCCAGCAGCTTAGGCGCAGGGAGGCACAATGAGCAGTTCTAC. Translation: CASSLGAGRHNEQFY.

This clonotype occurred many times. Mismatch with germline at one junction end may stem from a read error. V is TRBV12-3 or TRBV12-4 and J is TRBJ2-1; 12 bases match TRBD2. CDR3 length: 15 residues. The CDR3 is CASCPGLAGYNGQFF. CDR3 in DNA: TGTGCCAGCTGCCCGGGACTAGCGGGCTACAATGGGCAGTTCTTC.

Concerning this clonotype itself: One base away lies a much larger clone, so this may be a sequencing read error. This chain links TRBV7-9 with TRBJ1-1; 7 bases are a match to TRBD1. J gave up 4 bases and V 5 bases, and 4 bases lay outside the gene matches. The CDR3 consists of 13 residues. The germline gives CDR1 SEHNR, CDR2 FQNEAQ (reference sequence). The DNA of the CDR3 is TGTGCCAGCAGCCCGGGACAGCGCACTGAAGCTTTCTTT. Encoded protein: CASSPGQRTEAFF.

This clonotype was picked up many times. The V gene is TRBV9, the J gene TRBJ2-6; 13 bases map to TRBD2. CDR1 and CDR2 (germline): SGDLS, YYNGEE. The J segment lost 4 bases and the V segment lost 0 bases, leaving 4 bases of the junction unmatched. This CDR3 region has 18 residues. CDR3 sequence reads: CASSVGGLAGAGANVLTF. In DNA form, the CDR3 reads TGTGCCAGCAGCGTAGGAGGACTAGCGGGAGCCGGGGCCAACGTCCTGACTTTC.

This clonotype was recorded many times. The chain couples TRBV7-2 to TRBJ2-7; 12 bases line up with TRBD2. The CDR3 runs 15 residues. Germline CDR1 SGHTA, CDR2 FQGNSA. Trimming cost V 5 bases and J 2 bases; bases outside gene matches: 4. The CDR3 loop is CTSSRPSGRAYEQYF. The DNA for the CDR3 is TGTACCAGCAGCCGGCCTAGCGGGAGGGCCTACGAGCAGTACTTC.

This clonotype occurred many times. The rearrangement links TRBV6-5 to TRBJ2-7, with D unclear. V shed 6 bases and J shed 7 bases, with 16 bases lying between them. From germline, CDR1 is MNHEY and CDR2 SVGAGI. The length of the CDR3 is 13 residues. The CDR3 bases are TGTGCCAGCAGCCCCCTTGGCGGCCCAGAGCAGTACTTC. Its translation: CASSPLGGPEQYF.

This clonotype was seen many times. The chain combines TRBV5-1 with TRBJ2-3, with D perhaps matching TRBD1 or TRBD2 (5 bases each). The CDR3 has 14 amino acids. V lost 4 bases, J lost 3 bases, and 12 bases lay in between. The germline V gene has CDR1 SGHRS and CDR2 YFSETQ. CDR3 in amino acids: CASSPGTVTDTQYF. CDR3 DNA sequence: TGCGCCAGCAGCCCAGGGACGGTGACAGATACGCAGTATTTT.

This clonotype was seen ten or more times. J is TRBJ2-5 and V is TRBV5-1, with 11 bases fitting TRBD2. Unmatched junction bases numbered 4, after V lost 7 bases and J lost 2 bases. Germline CDR1 reads SGHRS; CDR2 reads YFSETQ. CDR3 length: 14 amino acids. The DNA for the CDR3 is TGCGCCAGCGGAGGGACTAGCGGACAAGAGACCCAGTACTTC. It translates to CASGGTSGQETQYF. The full variable domain, its missing parts supplied by reference TRBV5-1 and TRBJ2-5, is KAGVTQTPRYLIKTRGQQVTLSCSPISGHRSVSWYQQTPGQGLQFLFEYFSETQRNKGNFPGRFSGRQFSNSRSEMNVSTLELGDSALYLCASGGTSGQETQYFGPGTRLLVL.